This T cell receptor (beta chain) was recorded in a study of graft-versus-host responses after intestinal transplantation. Germline CDR1 MNHEY, CDR2 SMNVEV (reference sequence). Trimming took 4 bases from V and 3 from J; bases not matched to a gene: 12. The length of the CDR3 is 16 residues. In the case of this clone: The antigen is undetermined.

Notes on the study in general: Early post-transplant HvG declines were associated with peak circulating GvH clone levels.

TCRdb keeps only in-frame clones here, not all; method: immunoSEQ multiplex PCR. The table shows 50,000 to 75,000 clones, with around 93% occurring only once. This clonotype was sampled from a human donor who was the organ donor for an intestinal transplant. The source material was unstimulated CD4+ T cells sorted from spleen or lymph node cells, sampled before transplant. This chain connects TRBV27 to TRBJ2-7, with TRBD2 identical over 7 bases. CDR3 sequence: CASSSGPGRGVYEQYF. The CDR3 nucleotides are TGTGCCAGCAGTTCCGGACCGGGACGGGGGGTCTACGAGCAGTACTTC.